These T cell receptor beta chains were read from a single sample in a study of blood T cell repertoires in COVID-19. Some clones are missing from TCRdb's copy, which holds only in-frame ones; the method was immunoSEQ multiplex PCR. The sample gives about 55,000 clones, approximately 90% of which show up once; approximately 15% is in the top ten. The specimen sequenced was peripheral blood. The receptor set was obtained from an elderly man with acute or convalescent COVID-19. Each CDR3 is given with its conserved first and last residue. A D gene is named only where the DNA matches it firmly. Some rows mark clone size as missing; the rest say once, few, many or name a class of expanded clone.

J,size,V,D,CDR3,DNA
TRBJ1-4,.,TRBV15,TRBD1,CATSRNTGEANEKLFF,TGTGCCACCAGCAGAAACACAGGGGAGGCTAATGAAAAACTGTTTTTT
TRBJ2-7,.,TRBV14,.,CASSQGRLDLSEQYF,TGTGCCAGCAGCCAAGGAAGGCTAGACCTTAGCGAGCAGTACTTC
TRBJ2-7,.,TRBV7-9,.,CASSSQGTFSYEQYF,TGTGCCAGCAGCTCCCAGGGCACCTTCTCCTACGAGCAGTACTTC
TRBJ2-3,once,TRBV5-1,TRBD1,CASGTGIDTQYF,TGCGCCAGCGGGACAGGGATAGATACGCAGTATTTT
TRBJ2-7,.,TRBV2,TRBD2,CASSSGGAYEQYF,TGTGCCAGCAGTAGCGGGGGGGCCTACGAGCAGTACTTC
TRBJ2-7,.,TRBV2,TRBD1,CASRRQGSYEQYF,TGTGCCAGCAGACGACAGGGGTCATACGAGCAGTACTTC
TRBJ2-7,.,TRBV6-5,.,CASSTAGSVNEQYF,TGTGCCAGCAGTACCGCAGGGTCCGTCAACGAGCAGTACTTC
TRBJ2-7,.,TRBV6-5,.,CASSYSGDISYEQYF,TGTGCCAGCAGTTATTCTGGGGACATCTCCTACGAGCAGTACTTC
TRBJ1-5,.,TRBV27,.,CASSSNNQPQHF,TGTGCCAGCAGTTCCAACAATCAGCCCCAGCATTTT
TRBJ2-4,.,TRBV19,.,CASSVTGTLAKNIQYF,TGTGCCAGTAGTGTAACAGGGACCCTAGCCAAAAACATTCAGTACTTC
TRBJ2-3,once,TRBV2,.,CASEGGSRSTDTQYF,TGTGCCAGCGAGGGGGGGTCTCGGAGCACAGATACGCAGTATTTT
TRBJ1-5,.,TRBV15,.,CATSRDTRGNQPQHF,TGTGCCACCAGCCGGGACACCAGAGGCAATCAGCCCCAGCATTTT
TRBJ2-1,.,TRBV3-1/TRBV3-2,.,CASSPTRGSYNEQFF,TGTGCCAGCAGCCCTACCCGAGGCTCCTACAATGAGCAGTTCTTC
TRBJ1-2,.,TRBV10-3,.,CAMSSTGNDNNYGYTF,TGTGCCATGTCCTCCACCGGGAACGATAATAACTATGGCTACACCTTC
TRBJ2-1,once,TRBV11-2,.,CASSLEAGSYNEQFF,TGTGCCAGCAGCTTAGAGGCGGGGAGCTACAATGAGCAGTTCTTC
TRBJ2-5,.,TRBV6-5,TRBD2,CASHSGGAGQETQYF,TGTGCCAGCCACAGCGGGGGGGCCGGACAAGAGACCCAGTACTTC
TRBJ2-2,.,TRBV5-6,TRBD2,CASSLGLAGITGELFF,TGTGCCAGCAGCTTGGGACTAGCGGGGATCACCGGGGAGCTGTTTTTT
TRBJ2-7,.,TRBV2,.,CASRFQTYEQYF,TGTGCCAGCAGATTTCAGACCTACGAGCAGTACTTC
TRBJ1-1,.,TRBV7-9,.,CASSSPGETEAFF,TGTGCCAGCAGCTCCCCTGGGGAGACTGAAGCTTTCTTT
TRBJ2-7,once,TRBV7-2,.,CASSRDRGGNEQYF,TGTGCCAGCAGTCGAGACAGGGGAGGGAACGAGCAGTACTTC
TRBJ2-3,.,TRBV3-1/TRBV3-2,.,CASSQDTGFGATDTQYF,TGTGCCAGCAGCCAAGATACGGGTTTTGGTGCCACAGATACGCAGTATTTT
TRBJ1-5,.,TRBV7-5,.,CARSLGGGDSNQPQHF,TGTGCCAGAAGCTTGGGAGGGGGGGACAGCAATCAGCCCCAGCATTTT
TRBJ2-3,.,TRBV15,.,CATSGGELGPDTQYF,TGTGCCACCAGCGGAGGAGAGCTGGGGCCAGATACGCAGTATTTT
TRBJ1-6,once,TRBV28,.,CASSLIQGSYNSPLHF,TGTGCCAGCAGTTTAATCCAGGGGAGCTATAATTCACCCCTCCACTTT
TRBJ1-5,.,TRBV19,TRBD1,CASSIRTGEQPQHF,TGTGCCAGTAGTATTCGGACAGGCGAGCAGCCCCAGCATTTT
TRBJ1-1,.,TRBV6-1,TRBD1,CASSDPPGQRNTEAFF,TGTGCCAGCAGTGATCCTCCGGGACAGAGAAACACTGAAGCTTTCTTT
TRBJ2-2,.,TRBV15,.,CATSRGKGGSTGELFF,TGTGCCACCAGCAGAGGGAAAGGGGGAAGCACCGGGGAGCTGTTTTTT
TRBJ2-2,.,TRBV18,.,CASSLKQGSGELFF,TGTGCCAGCTCCCTCAAACAGGGATCCGGGGAGCTGTTTTTT
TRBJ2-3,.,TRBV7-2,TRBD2,CASSFAGTSVPDTQYF,TGTGCCAGCAGCTTTGCCGGGACTAGCGTACCAGATACGCAGTATTTT
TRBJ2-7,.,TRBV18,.,CASSPRGNEQYF,TGTGCCAGCTCACCACGAGGTAACGAGCAGTACTTC
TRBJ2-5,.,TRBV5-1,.,CASSLGTEETQYF,TGCGCCAGCAGCTTGGGGACAGAAGAGACCCAGTACTTC
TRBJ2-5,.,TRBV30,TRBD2,CACRPGRGYQETQYF,TGTGCCTGCCGACCGGGGCGGGGGTACCAAGAGACCCAGTACTTC
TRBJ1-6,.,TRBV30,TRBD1,CAWSPAGQGKDSPLHF,TGTGCCTGGAGCCCTGCGGGACAGGGGAAAGATTCACCCCTCCACTTT
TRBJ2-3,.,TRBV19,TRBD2,CATAGRLGADTQYF,TGTGCCACAGCGGGGCGACTAGGGGCAGATACGCAGTATTTT
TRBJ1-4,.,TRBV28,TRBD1,CASRAGGAGEKLFF,TGTGCCAGCAGGGCAGGGGGCGCCGGGGAAAAACTGTTTTTT